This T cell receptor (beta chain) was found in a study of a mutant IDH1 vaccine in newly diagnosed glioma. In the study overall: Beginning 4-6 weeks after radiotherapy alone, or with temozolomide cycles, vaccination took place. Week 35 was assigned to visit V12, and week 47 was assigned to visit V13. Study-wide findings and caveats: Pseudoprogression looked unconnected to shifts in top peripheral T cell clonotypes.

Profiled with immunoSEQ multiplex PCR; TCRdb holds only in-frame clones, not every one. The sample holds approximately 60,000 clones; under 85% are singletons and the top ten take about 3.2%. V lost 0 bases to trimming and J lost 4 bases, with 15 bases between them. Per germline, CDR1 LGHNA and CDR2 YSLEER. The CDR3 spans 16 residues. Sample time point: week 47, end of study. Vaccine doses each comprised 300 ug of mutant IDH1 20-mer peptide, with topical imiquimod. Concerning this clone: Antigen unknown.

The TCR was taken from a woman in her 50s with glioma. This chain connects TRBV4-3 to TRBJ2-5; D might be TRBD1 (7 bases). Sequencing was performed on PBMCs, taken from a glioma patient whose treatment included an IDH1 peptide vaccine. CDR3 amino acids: CASSQDLGQGGETQYF. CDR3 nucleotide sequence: TGCGCCAGCAGCCAAGATCTTGGCCAGGGGGGAGAGACCCAGTACTTC.